A selection of T cell receptor beta chains follows, all from one sample in a study of STAT5B mutations in CD4+ large granular lymphocyte leukemia. Using immunoSEQ multiplex PCR, the repertoire was profiled, and TCRdb retains in-frame clones only, with some absent. Altogether 30,000 to 35,000 clones are present, less than 70% being singletons, with the ten largest covering 2.5% to 3%. What was sequenced was CD4+ T cells from blood buffy coats. These TCRs come from a human donor in good health. Each CDR3 is given with its conserved first and last residue. Expanded clones get a size class; other rows say once, few or many, or leave the size out.

abundance: .
v_gene: TRBV10-2
CDR3aa: CASSSLPRTSGRETQYF

abundance: .
v_gene: TRBV6-1
CDR3aa: CASRQGANNSPLHF

abundance: .
v_gene: TRBV19
CDR3aa: CASSTGQVDSPLHF

abundance: .
v_gene: TRBV5-1
CDR3aa: CASSLQGGGYTF

abundance: few
v_gene: TRBV7-2
CDR3aa: CASGAEAFF

abundance: .
v_gene: TRBV10-3
CDR3aa: CAIREAGQQETQYF

abundance: few
v_gene: TRBV2
CDR3aa: CASSGSGANVLTF

abundance: .
v_gene: TRBV7-2
CDR3aa: CASSLGPLQETQYF

abundance: few
v_gene: TRBV7-2
CDR3aa: CASSRQGITEAFF

abundance: few
v_gene: TRBV11-2
CDR3aa: CASDGGRPMNTEAFF

abundance: .
v_gene: TRBV12-5
CDR3aa: CASGLDPTGGVGELFF

abundance: once
v_gene: TRBV10-3
CDR3aa: CAISDLAPYGYTF

abundance: .
v_gene: TRBV27
CDR3aa: CASTTGLGTNEQYF

abundance: .
v_gene: TRBV4-1
CDR3aa: CASSTGPQETQYF

abundance: .
v_gene: TRBV10-2
CDR3aa: CASSAPGSDTQYF

abundance: .
v_gene: TRBV4-3
CDR3aa: CASSPGQGIGGYTF

abundance: .
v_gene: TRBV9
CDR3aa: CASSPRRGAYNEQFF

abundance: .
v_gene: TRBV6-6
CDR3aa: CASTENRVLTEAFF

abundance: .
v_gene: TRBV7-2
CDR3aa: CASSLAGTEETQYF

abundance: .
v_gene: TRBV7-6
CDR3aa: CASSLSSGGYEQYF